This T cell receptor beta chain is drawn from a study of blood T cell repertoires in COVID-19. Whole-study context: Donors in the United States, Italy and Spain gave samples during acute or convalescent COVID-19.

This CDR3 has 12 residues. The germline V gene encodes CDR1 SGHDN and CDR2 FVKESK. V lost 1 base and J lost 12, with 10 bases in between. Authors' processing steps: Estimated nucleated cell counts came from reference gene primer amplification. Method: immunoSEQ multiplex PCR; TCRdb's copy keeps in-frame clones and lacks some. The DNA gave D and trimming, while V, J and clone size come from that table. Of about 250,000 clones listed, roughly 86% are singletons. This sequence joins TRBV14 and TRBJ2-1; D not certain. Sequenced: peripheral blood. The TCR sequence derives from a man aged 45 to 65 with acute or convalescent COVID-19. The CDR3 protein is CASSQVPAGQFF. In DNA, the CDR3 is TGTGCCAGCAGCCAAGTACCGGCAGGGCAGTTCTTC.